This TCR beta chain was documented in a study of cytomegalovirus exposure and HLA in healthy donors. Study-level points and caveats: Later analysis identified 15,000 to 20,000 TCR beta sequences associated with HLA alleles, using a false discovery rate threshold of 0.05. Cytomegalovirus association was listed for around 180 TCR beta chains.

On this clone itself: Its antigen remains unidentified.

The CDR3 spans 18 residues. Germline V CDR1 and CDR2: SGDLS, YYNGEE. After removal of 1 base from V and 0 bases from J, the junction contained 9 bases not matched to a gene. The PCR ran on 60 Vbeta and 13 Jbeta primers. TCRdb's table, derived via immunoSEQ multiplex PCR, lists solely in-frame clones and lacks some. Of around 190,000 clones in the sample, around 77% were seen once. Material for sequencing was PBMCs. The clonotype comes from a woman aged 30 to 39 in good health and CMV-seronegative. This sequence joins TRBV9 and TRBJ2-5; TRBD1 aligns across 10 bases. Here the CDR3 reads CASSVLSGTGDYQETQYF. CDR3 nucleotides: TGTGCCAGCAGCGTATTATCCGGGACAGGGGACTACCAAGAGACCCAGTACTTC.